Below are 24 T cell receptor beta chains sequenced from a single sample in a study of blood T cell repertoires in COVID-19. Sequencing used immunoSEQ multiplex PCR; TCRdb keeps in-frame clones, though not all of them. The repertoire holds about 69,000 clones, with less than 85% as singletons. Source material: peripheral blood. The receptors shown here come from a man in his fifties or sixties with COVID-19, enrolled during active disease.

The chain uses TRBV15 and TRBJ2-5; TRBD1 agrees at 10 bases. The trim removed 3 bases at V and 4 bases at J, leaving 8 bases unmatched. Germline V gives CDR1 LNHNV, CDR2 YYDKDF (reference sequence). The CDR3 covers 16 residues. CDR3 nucleotide sequence: TGTGCCACCAGCAGGCTAGGGACAGGGGTTGGAGAGACCCAGTACTTC. It specifies CATSRLGTGVGETQYF.

In this sample, this clone turned up a few times. The chain uses TRBV3-1 (or the pseudogene TRBV3-2) and TRBJ1-6; D unresolved. CDR1 LGHDT and CDR2 YNNKEL come from the germline V gene (reference sequence). Trimming shortened V by 0 bases and J by 0 bases, and 9 bases separated the two germline ends. The CDR3 runs 17 residues. The CDR3 region is CASSQDAGASYNSPLHF. As DNA, the CDR3 is TGTGCCAGCAGCCAAGACGCGGGAGCCTCCTATAATTCACCCCTCCACTTT.

J is TRBJ1-2 and V is TRBV19, with TRBD1 as a possible D gene (5 bases). Germline CDR1 LNHDA, CDR2 SQIVND (reference sequence). Trimming cost V 5 bases and J 4 bases, with 17 bases left between them. This CDR3 region has 15 residues. CDR3 in DNA: TGTGCCAGTAGTCCCCGGAGACGAGACAGCTATGGCTACACCTTC. Its protein is CASSPRRRDSYGYTF.

The chain combines TRBV9 with TRBJ1-4; D not certain. Trimming left V 4 bases short and J 3 bases short, with 13 bases between. CDR1 is SGDLS and CDR2 is YYNGEE in the germline V gene. The CDR3 covers 15 residues. The CDR3 coding sequence is TGTGCCAGCAGCCAGGCGGGGATTGCTAATGAAAAACTGTTTTTT. Protein sequence: CASSQAGIANEKLFF.

The CDR3 reads CASSDRVDEQYF. CDR3 coding DNA: TGTGCCAGCAGTGACAGGGTGGACGAGCAGTACTTC. The chain links TRBV25-1 to TRBJ2-7, with D maybe TRBD1 (5 bases). Germline V gene lookup returns CDR1 MGHDK and CDR2 SYGVNS. This CDR3 is built from 12 residues. V lost 3 bases to trimming and J lost 5 bases, with 8 bases between them.

This clone turned up a few times. The chain is built from TRBV7-9 and TRBJ1-1; no reliable D call. Germline V lookup: CDR1 SEHNR, CDR2 FQNEAQ (reference sequence). The CDR3 is 13 amino acids. The V gene lost 1 base and the J gene lost 1 base, with 4 bases spanning the gap. The CDR3 loop is CASSLDQNTEAFF. DNA of the CDR3: TGTGCCAGCAGCTTAGATCAGAACACTGAAGCTTTCTTT.

The chain employs TRBV29-1 and TRBJ2-5; D possibly corresponds to TRBD2 (5 bases). V gave up 6 bases and J gave up 2 bases, with 13 bases separating them. Germline assignment: CDR1 SQVTM and CDR2 ANQGSEA. The CDR3 is 13 amino acids. CDR3 sequence reads: CSVTGLLQETQYF. As DNA, the CDR3 is TGCAGCGTGACCGGACTCCTACAAGAGACCCAGTACTTC. The full variable domain, rest sourced from reference TRBV29-1 and TRBJ2-5, is SAVISQKPSRDICQRGTSLTIQCQVDSQVTMMFWYRQQPGQSLTLIATANQGSEATYESGFVIDKFPISRPNLTFSTLTVSNMSPEDSSIYLCSVTGLLQETQYFGPGTRLLVL.

In this sample, this clone turned up once. The J gene is TRBJ2-5, the V gene TRBV10-3; D perhaps matches TRBD1 (6 bases). The CDR3 is made up of 17 amino acids. Trimming stripped 2 bases from V and 3 bases from J, with 19 bases between. Germline CDR1 and CDR2: ENHRY and SYGVKD. CDR3 protein: CAISEPLGAGSKETQYF. The DNA of the CDR3 is TGTGCCATCAGTGAGCCGCTGGGGGCTGGTTCGAAAGAGACCCAGTACTTC.

The chain couples TRBV5-4 to TRBJ1-6; maybe TRBD1 (6 bases). The CDR3 runs to 15 residues. The V and J ends lost 4 bases and 9 bases respectively, with 17 bases between them. Germline V CDR1 and CDR2: SGHNT, YYREEE (reference sequence). In nucleotides, the CDR3 is TGTGCCAGCAGCATCGACAGGACAGCTGCTTCACCCCTCCACTTT. Its protein is CASSIDRTAASPLHF.

V usage is TRBV2 and J usage is TRBJ1-2; D might be TRBD1 (6 bases). The V end was cut by 9 bases, the J end by 2 bases, with 16 bases between. The germline gives CDR1 SNHLY, CDR2 FYNNEI. This CDR3 is 14 amino acids long. CDR3 sequence: CASARGGQNYGYTF. CDR3 in DNA: TGTGCCAGTGCGAGGGGGGGCCAGAACTATGGCTACACCTTC.

This chain joins TRBV3-1 (or the pseudogene TRBV3-2) and TRBJ2-4, with D possibly matching TRBD2 (6 bases). Deletions cut 3 bases from V and 8 bases from J, with 8 bases between. CDR1 and CDR2 from the germline V gene are LGHDT and YNNKEL (reference sequence). The CDR3 spans 12 residues. CDR3 sequence reads: CASSHGGYIQYF. The CDR3 region has the DNA TGTGCCAGCAGCCACGGGGGATACATTCAGTACTTC.

The V call is TRBV19, the J call TRBJ1-2, with 9 positions matching TRBD1. The V gene's germline CDR1 is LNHDA and CDR2 SQIVND (reference sequence). J lost 4 bases, V lost 4 bases, and 7 bases had no gene match. The length of the CDR3 is 15 residues. The CDR3 region has the DNA TGTGCCAGTAGTACAGGGACAGGGCATGGCTATGGCTACACCTTC. Its protein is CASSTGTGHGYGYTF.

The chain couples TRBV18 to TRBJ2-7, with a weak D call TRBD2 (5 bases). The CDR3 runs to 14 residues. Deletions cut 2 bases from V and 2 bases from J, with 10 bases between. The germline V gene has CDR1 KGHSH and CDR2 LQKENI. CDR3 residues: CASSPRTQPYEQYF. The CDR3 DNA reads as TGTGCCAGCTCACCAAGGACTCAGCCCTACGAGCAGTACTTC. Drawing the rest from reference TRBV18 and TRBJ2-7, the complete variable domain is NAGVMQNPRHLVRRRGQEARLRCSPMKGHSHVYWYRQLPEEGLKFMVYLQKENIIDESGMPKERFSAEFPKEGPSILRIQQVVRGDSAAYFCASSPRTQPYEQYFGPGTRLTVT.

Points on this clone: A read error may account for a junction end that differs from germline. The V and J genes are TRBV7-7 and TRBJ2-1, with 7 bases that match TRBD1. Germline CDR1 reads SSHAT; CDR2 reads FNYEAQ (reference sequence). The CDR3 is 16 residues long. The chain's CDR3 is CASSEAAGTAHNEQFF. DNA of the CDR3: TGTGCTAGCAGCGAAGCAGCCGGGACAGCTCACAATGAGCAGTTCTTC.

V usage is TRBV7-9 and J usage is TRBJ1-6; D is uncertain. From germline, CDR1 is SEHNR and CDR2 FQNEAQ (reference sequence). The V and J ends lost 0 bases and 7 bases respectively, with 16 bases between them. This CDR3 contains 17 residues. The CDR3 loop reads CASSLALAGTQNSPLHF. The CDR3 region has the DNA TGTGCCAGCAGCTTAGCGCTAGCGGGAACTCAAAATTCACCCCTCCACTTT.

The chain has TRBV6-5 and TRBJ2-1; D is perhaps TRBD1 (6 bases). CDR3 length equals 13 residues. V lost 5 bases to trimming and J lost 4 bases, with 9 bases between them. Germline CDR1 is MNHEY and CDR2 is SVGAGI. The chain's CDR3 is CASSHDRYNEQFF. The CDR3 DNA reads TGTGCCAGCAGTCACGACAGGTACAATGAGCAGTTCTTC.

This clone occurred once. CDR3 nucleotides: TGTGCCAGCAGCTTACTCCCGAACACTGAAGCTTTCTTT. It translates to CASSLLPNTEAFF. This chain uses TRBV11-2 with TRBJ1-1; D is ambiguous. The CDR3 sequence is 13 residues long. The germline V and J ends were trimmed by 2 bases and 1 base, with 5 bases remaining between them. Germline V CDR1 and CDR2: SGHAT, FQNNGV.

The chain combines TRBV11-3 with TRBJ2-3, with 7 bases fitting TRBD2. The V gene's germline CDR1 is SGHNT and CDR2 YENEEA. Trimming at V came to 4 bases and at J to 2 bases, leaving 6 bases not matched to a gene. The CDR3 contains 15 residues. CDR3 DNA sequence: TGTGCCAGCAGCTCCGGACTAGGGATCACAGATACGCAGTATTTT. It translates to CASSSGLGITDTQYF.

This clone ranks as medium-sized. The CDR3 nucleotides read TGCGCCAGCAGCGTAGCGGGGGGGAACTCCTACGAGCAGTACTTC. Its protein is CASSVAGGNSYEQYF. This sequence joins TRBV5-1 and TRBJ2-7; 11 bases agree with TRBD2. The ends lost 4 bases at V and 0 bases at J; junction bases unmatched: 3. This CDR3 comprises 15 residues. CDR1 and CDR2 (germline): SGHRS, YFSETQ. The variable domain in full, with the rest retrieved from reference TRBV5-1 and TRBJ2-7, is KAGVTQTPRYLIKTRGQQVTLSCSPISGHRSVSWYQQTPGQGLQFLFEYFSETQRNKGNFPGRFSGRQFSNSRSEMNVSTLELGDSALYLCASSVAGGNSYEQYFGPGTRLTVT.

The genes are TRBV7-8 and TRBJ1-5; the match to TRBD1 covers 7 bases. V was pared by 5 bases and J by 3 bases, with 10 bases of the junction left unmatched. The CDR3 has 16 residues. Per germline, CDR1 SGHVS and CDR2 FQNEAQ. In nucleotides, the CDR3 is TGTGCCAGCAGCCCACCCGGGACAGACCTCAATCAGCCCCAGCATTTT. This translates into CASSPPGTDLNQPQHF.

V and J are TRBV6-5 and TRBJ1-1; D gene unclear. Germline V CDR1 and CDR2: MNHEY, SVGAGI. Trimming removed 6 bases from V and 4 bases from J, with 9 bases in between. This CDR3 is 12 amino acids long. This CDR3 is CASRSWSTEAFF. Written as DNA, the CDR3 is TGTGCCAGCAGAAGCTGGTCCACTGAAGCTTTCTTT.

The chain combines TRBV6-5 with TRBJ1-2; D is unclear. The V and J ends lost 0 bases and 7 bases respectively, with 12 bases between them. Per germline, CDR1 MNHEY and CDR2 SVGAGI. This CDR3 is built from 14 residues. This chain's CDR3 is CASSYSAGKGGYTF. In DNA form, the CDR3 reads TGTGCCAGCAGTTACTCGGCGGGGAAGGGTGGCTACACCTTC.

This sequence joins TRBV29-1 and TRBJ2-5; D remains ambiguous. Germline CDR1 SQVTM, CDR2 ANQGSEA. This CDR3 has 10 amino acids. The V end lost 4 bases, the J end lost 5 bases, and 5 bases lay between the germline ends. This CDR3 is CSVAAETQYF. DNA of the CDR3: TGCAGCGTTGCAGCGGAGACCCAGTACTTC. Full variable domain (missing parts from reference TRBV29-1 and TRBJ2-5): SAVISQKPSRDICQRGTSLTIQCQVDSQVTMMFWYRQQPGQSLTLIATANQGSEATYESGFVIDKFPISRPNLTFSTLTVSNMSPEDSSIYLCSVAAETQYFGPGTRLLVL.

The chain combines TRBV19 with TRBJ1-5, with 9 bases identical to TRBD1. CDR1 and CDR2 (germline): LNHDA, SQIVND (reference sequence). J lost 1 base, V lost 3 bases, and 10 bases had no gene match. This CDR3 contains 18 residues. The CDR3 region has the DNA TGTGCCAGTAGTATGGGGACAGGGTATGTTGAGAGCAATCAGCCCCAGCATTTT. Protein sequence: CASSMGTGYVESNQPQHF. The full variable domain, its missing parts supplied by reference TRBV19 and TRBJ1-5, is DGGITQSPKYLFRKEGQNVTLSCEQNLNHDAMYWYRQDPGQGLRLIYYSQIVNDFQKGDIAEGYSVSREKKESFPLTVTSAQKNPTAFYLCASSMGTGYVESNQPQHFGDGTRLSIL.